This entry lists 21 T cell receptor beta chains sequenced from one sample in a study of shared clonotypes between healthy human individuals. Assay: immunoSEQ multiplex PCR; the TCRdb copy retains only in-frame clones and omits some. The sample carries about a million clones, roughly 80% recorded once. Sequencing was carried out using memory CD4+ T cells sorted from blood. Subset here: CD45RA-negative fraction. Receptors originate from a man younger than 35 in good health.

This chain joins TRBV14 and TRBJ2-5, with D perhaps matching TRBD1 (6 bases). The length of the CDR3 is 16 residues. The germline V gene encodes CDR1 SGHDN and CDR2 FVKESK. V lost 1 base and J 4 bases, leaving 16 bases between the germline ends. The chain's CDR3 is CASSQGLGAILETQYF. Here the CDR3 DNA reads TGTGCCAGCAGCCAAGGTCTGGGGGCGATCCTAGAGACCCAGTACTTC.

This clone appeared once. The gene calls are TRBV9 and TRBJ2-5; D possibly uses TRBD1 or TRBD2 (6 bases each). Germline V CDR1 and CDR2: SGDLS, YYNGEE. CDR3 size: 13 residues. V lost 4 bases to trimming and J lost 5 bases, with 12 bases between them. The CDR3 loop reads CASSRGLGETQYF. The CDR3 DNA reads TGTGCCAGCAGCCGGGGGCTCGGGGAGACCCAGTACTTC.

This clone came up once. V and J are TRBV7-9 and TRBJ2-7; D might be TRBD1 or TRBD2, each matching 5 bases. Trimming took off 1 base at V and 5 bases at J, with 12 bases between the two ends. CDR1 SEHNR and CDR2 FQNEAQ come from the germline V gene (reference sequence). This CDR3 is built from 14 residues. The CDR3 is CASSLGGSKDEQYF. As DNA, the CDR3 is TGTGCCAGCAGCTTAGGGGGGAGTAAGGACGAGCAGTACTTC.

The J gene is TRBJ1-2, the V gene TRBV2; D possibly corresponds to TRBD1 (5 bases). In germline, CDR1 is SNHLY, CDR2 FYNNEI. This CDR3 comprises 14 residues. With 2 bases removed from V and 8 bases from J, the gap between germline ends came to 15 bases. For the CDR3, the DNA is TGTGCCAGCAGTGAATGGGTAGGGGACGGCGGCTACACCTTC. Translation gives CASSEWVGDGGYTF.

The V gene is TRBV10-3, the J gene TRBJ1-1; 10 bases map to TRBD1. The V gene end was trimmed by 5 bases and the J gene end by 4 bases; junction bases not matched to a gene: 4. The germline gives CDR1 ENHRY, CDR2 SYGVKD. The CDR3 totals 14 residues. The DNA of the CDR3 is TGTGCCATCAGTACCGGGACAGGGGCCACTGAAGCTTTCTTT. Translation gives CAISTGTGATEAFF.

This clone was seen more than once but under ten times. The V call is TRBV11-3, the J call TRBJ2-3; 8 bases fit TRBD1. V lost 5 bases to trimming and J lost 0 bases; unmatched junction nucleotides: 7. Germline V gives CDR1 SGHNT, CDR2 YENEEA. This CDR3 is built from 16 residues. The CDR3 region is CASSRQTGASTDTQYF. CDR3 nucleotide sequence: TGTGCCAGCAGCCGTCAGACAGGGGCTAGCACAGATACGCAGTATTTT.

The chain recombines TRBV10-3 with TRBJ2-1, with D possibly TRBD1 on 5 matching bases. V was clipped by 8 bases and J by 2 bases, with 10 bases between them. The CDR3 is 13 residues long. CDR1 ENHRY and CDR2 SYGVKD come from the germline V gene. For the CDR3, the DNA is TGTGCCATCGCGACAGCCACCTACAATGAGCAGTTCTTC. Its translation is CAIATATYNEQFF.

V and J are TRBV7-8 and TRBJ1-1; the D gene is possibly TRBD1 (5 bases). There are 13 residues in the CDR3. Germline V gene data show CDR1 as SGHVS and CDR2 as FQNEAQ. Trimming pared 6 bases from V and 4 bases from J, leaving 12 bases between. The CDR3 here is CASRIRDGTEAFF. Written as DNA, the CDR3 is TGTGCCAGCAGGATCCGGGACGGCACTGAAGCTTTCTTT.

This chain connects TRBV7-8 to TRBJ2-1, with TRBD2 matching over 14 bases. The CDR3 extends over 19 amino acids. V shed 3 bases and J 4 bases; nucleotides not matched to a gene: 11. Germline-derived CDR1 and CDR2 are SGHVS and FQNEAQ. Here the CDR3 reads CASSFGSHRLAGGYNEQFF. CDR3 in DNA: TGTGCCAGCAGCTTCGGGTCCCATCGACTAGCGGGAGGGTACAATGAGCAGTTCTTC. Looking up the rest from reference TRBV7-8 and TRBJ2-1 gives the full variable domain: GAGVSQSPRYKVAKRGQDVALRCDPISGHVSLFWYQQALGQGPEFLTYFQNEAQLDKSGLPSDRFFAERPEGSVSTLKIQRTQQEDSAVYLCASSFGSHRLAGGYNEQFFGPGTRLTVL.

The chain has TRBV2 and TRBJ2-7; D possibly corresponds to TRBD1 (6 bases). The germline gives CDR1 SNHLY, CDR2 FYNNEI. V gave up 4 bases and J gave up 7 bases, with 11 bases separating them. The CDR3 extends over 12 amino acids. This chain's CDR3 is CASSVDRREQYF. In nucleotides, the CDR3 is TGTGCCAGCAGTGTAGACAGGAGGGAGCAGTACTTC.

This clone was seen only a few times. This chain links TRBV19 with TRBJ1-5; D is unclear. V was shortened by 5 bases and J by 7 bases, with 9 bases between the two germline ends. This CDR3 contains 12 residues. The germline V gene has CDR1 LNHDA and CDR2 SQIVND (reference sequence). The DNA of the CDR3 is TGTGCCAGTAGTCTTATGGGACAGCCCCAGCATTTT. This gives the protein CASSLMGQPQHF.

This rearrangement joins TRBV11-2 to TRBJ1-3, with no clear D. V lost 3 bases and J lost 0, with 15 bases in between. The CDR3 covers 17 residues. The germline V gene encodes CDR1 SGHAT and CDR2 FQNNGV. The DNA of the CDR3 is TGTGCCAGCAGCTTCCTCGACGGTACGAACTCTGGAAACACCATATATTTT. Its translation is CASSFLDGTNSGNTIYF.

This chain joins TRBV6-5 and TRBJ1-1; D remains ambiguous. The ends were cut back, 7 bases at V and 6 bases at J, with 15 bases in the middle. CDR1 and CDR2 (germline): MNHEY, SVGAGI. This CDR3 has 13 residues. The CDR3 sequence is CASNGFGRAEAFF. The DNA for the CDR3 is TGTGCCAGCAATGGATTTGGAAGGGCTGAAGCTTTCTTT.

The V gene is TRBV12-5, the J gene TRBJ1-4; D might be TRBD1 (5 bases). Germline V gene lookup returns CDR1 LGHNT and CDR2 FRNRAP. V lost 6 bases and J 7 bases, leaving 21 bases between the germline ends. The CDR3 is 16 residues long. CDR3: CASGIGTAGSGEKLFF. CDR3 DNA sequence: TGTGCTAGTGGCATCGGGACGGCGGGAAGTGGTGAAAAACTGTTTTTT.

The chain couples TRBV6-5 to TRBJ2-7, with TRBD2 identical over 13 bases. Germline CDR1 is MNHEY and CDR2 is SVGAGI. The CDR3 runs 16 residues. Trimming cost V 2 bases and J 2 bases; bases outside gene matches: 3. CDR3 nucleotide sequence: TGTGCCAGCAGTTACGGGACTAGCGGGGCTGCCTACGAGCAGTACTTC. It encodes CASSYGTSGAAYEQYF.

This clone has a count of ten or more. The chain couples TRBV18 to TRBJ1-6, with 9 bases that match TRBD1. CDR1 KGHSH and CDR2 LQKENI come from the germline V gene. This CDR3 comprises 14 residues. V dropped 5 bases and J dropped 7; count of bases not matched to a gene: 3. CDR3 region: CASSSDRGNSPLHF. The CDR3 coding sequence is TGTGCCAGCTCATCCGACAGGGGGAATTCACCCCTCCACTTT. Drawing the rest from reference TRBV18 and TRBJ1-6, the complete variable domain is NAGVMQNPRHLVRRRGQEARLRCSPMKGHSHVYWYRQLPEEGLKFMVYLQKENIIDESGMPKERFSAEFPKEGPSILRIQQVVRGDSAAYFCASSSDRGNSPLHFGNGTRLTVT.

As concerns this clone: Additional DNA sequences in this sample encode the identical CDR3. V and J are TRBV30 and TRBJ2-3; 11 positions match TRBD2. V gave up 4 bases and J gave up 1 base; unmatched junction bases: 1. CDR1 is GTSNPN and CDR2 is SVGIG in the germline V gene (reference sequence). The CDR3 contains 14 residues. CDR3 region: CAWKLAGGTDTQYF. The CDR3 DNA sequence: TGTGCCTGGAAACTAGCGGGAGGCACAGATACGCAGTATTTT.

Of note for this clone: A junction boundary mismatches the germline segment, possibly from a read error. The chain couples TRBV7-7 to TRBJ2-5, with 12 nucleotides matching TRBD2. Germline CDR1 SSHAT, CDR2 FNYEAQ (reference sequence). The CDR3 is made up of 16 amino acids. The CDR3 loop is CASSPSLAGGQETQYF. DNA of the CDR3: TGTGCTAGCAGCCCAAGCCTAGCGGGGGGGCAAGAGACCCAGTACTTC.

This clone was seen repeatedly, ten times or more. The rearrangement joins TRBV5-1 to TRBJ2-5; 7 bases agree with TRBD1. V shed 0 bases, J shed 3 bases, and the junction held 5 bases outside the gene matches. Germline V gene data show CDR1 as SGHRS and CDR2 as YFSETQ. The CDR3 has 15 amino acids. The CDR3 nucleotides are TGCGCCAGCAGCTTGGGAGAGGGGGCCAAAGAGACCCAGTACTTC. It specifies CASSLGEGAKETQYF.

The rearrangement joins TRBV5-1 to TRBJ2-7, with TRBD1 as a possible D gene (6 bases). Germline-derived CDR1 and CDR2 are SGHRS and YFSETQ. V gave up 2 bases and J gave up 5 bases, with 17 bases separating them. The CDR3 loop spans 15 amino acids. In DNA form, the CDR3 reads TGCGCCAGCAGCTTAGGGGGACCTGGGACCAACGAGCAGTACTTC. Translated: CASSLGGPGTNEQYF.

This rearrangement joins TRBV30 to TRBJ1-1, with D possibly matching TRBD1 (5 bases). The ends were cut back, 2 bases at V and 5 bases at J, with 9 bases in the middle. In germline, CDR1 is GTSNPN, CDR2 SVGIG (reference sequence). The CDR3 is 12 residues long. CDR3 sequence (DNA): TGTGCCTGGAGTTCAGGGAAGACTGAAGCTTTCTTT. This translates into CAWSSGKTEAFF.